The source of this T cell receptor beta chain is a study of T cell responses to AZD1222 COVID-19 vaccine. Looked up from germline, CDR1 is GTSNPN and CDR2 is SVGIG (reference sequence). The V gene lost 0 bases and the J gene lost 8 bases, with 10 bases spanning the gap. This CDR3 spans 12 amino acids. Generated by immunoSEQ multiplex PCR, the TCRdb table keeps only in-frame clones and is missing some. This table holds 120,000 to 150,000 clones, approximately 89% found once. The sequenced sample was peripheral blood, obtained 28 days after the second AZD1222 dose. This clonotype was obtained from an adult who received the AZD1222 COVID-19 vaccine. The chain employs TRBV30 and TRBJ1-2, with D possibly TRBD1 on 6 matching bases. The CDR3: CAWSVGGLGYTF. Written as DNA, the CDR3 is TGTGCCTGGAGTGTTGGGGGCCTGGGCTACACCTTC. Complete variable domain (other parts from reference TRBV30 and TRBJ1-2): SQTIHQWPATLVQPVGSPLSLECTVEGTSNPNLYWYRQAAGRGLQLLFYSVGIGQISSEVPQNLSASRPQDRQFILSSKKLLLSDSGFYLCAWSVGGLGYTFGSGTRLTVV.